This TCR beta chain was obtained from a study of blood T cells in healthy people across ages. The authors ran a second PCR of 7 to 11 cycles using a sample-barcoded 5' primer and a J-beta primer mix. TCRdb passed the 5' RACE reads through MiXCR, listing each CDR3 protein once. The repertoire includes hundreds of thousands of distinct CDR3 sequences, roughly 50% of them detected once, and approximately 21% sits in the top ten. Germline V CDR1 and CDR2: DFQATT, SNEGSKA (reference sequence). The V gene end was trimmed by 7 bases and the J gene end by 6 bases; junction bases not matched to a gene: 5. The CDR3 contains 12 residues.

The chain links TRBV20-1 to TRBJ2-1; TRBD1 matches at 8 bases. The sample consisted of blood. The clonotype comes from a man aged 25 to 40 in good health. CDR3 bases: TGCAGTGTCGGGACAGGTTTCAATGAGCAGTTCTTC. This encodes CSVGTGFNEQFF.